Below, 21 T cell receptor beta chains from the same sample are listed, as sequenced in a study of identical twins listed by TCRdb under 2016. Receptor amplification or capture employed 5' RACE. Reads for this sample came from an Illumina HiSeq 2000. TCRdb ran its own pipeline on the public reads, namely fastp trimming at Q25 and MiXCR clone calling, and kept in-frame beta chains. Entries that share a CDR3 protein sequence are merged under the most common genes and DNA. The sample contains fewer than 550,000 distinct CDR3 sequences, around 15% of them found a single time. The ten largest make up 0.95% to 1% of the sample. The same sample was also studied in work on yellow fever vaccine responses in identical twins.

The sequencing input was CD4+ T cells sorted from blood. All receptors derive from a young woman in good health.

Many counts were recorded for this clonotype. The CDR3 reads CASSSTGPGELFF. The CDR3 nucleotides are TGTGCCAGCAGTTCCACAGGGCCCGGGGAGCTGTTTTTT. This chain links TRBV3-1 with TRBJ2-2; a weak D match, TRBD1 (6 bases). Trimming shortened V by 6 bases and J by 6 bases, and 11 bases separated the two germline ends. Germline V gives CDR1 LGHDT, CDR2 YNNKEL (reference sequence). This CDR3 comprises 13 residues. Drawing the rest from reference TRBV3-1 and TRBJ2-2, the complete variable domain is DTAVSQTPKYLVTQMGNDKSIKCEQNLGHDTMYWYKQDSKKFLKIMFSYNNKELIINETVPNRFSPKSPDKAHLNLHINSLELGDSAVYFCASSSTGPGELFFGEGSRLTVL.

In this sample, this clonotype turned up a few times. The V call is TRBV15, the J call TRBJ2-5, with D perhaps TRBD2 (5 bases). Looked up from germline, CDR1 is LNHNV and CDR2 is YYDKDF (reference sequence). The CDR3 is 18 amino acids. V was shortened by 1 base and J by 7 bases, with 25 bases between the two germline ends. DNA for the CDR3: TGTGCCACCAGCAGAGCAAGGAGGTCAACACAAGGGCTCGGGACCCAGTACTTC. Translated, it gives CATSRARRSTQGLGTQYF.

The chain links TRBV7-2 to TRBJ2-1; 13 nucleotides line up with TRBD2. J was trimmed by 7 bases and V by 1 base; bases with no gene match: 4. Germline loops: CDR1 SGHTA, CDR2 FQGNSA. The CDR3 is 16 amino acids. The CDR3 nucleotides read TGTGCCAGCAGCTTAGAGGGGACTAGCGGGGTTAATGAGCAGTTCTTC. Residues: CASSLEGTSGVNEQFF.

This CDR3 reads CAWSPSMTSVYTGELFF. The CDR3 bases are TGTGCCTGGAGTCCTTCTATGACTAGCGTATACACCGGGGAGCTGTTTTTT. This chain links TRBV30 with TRBJ2-2; TRBD2 agrees at 8 bases. V trimming: 2 bases; J trimming: 3 bases; junction bases outside the gene matches: 11. This CDR3 is built from 17 residues. Looked up from germline, CDR1 is GTSNPN and CDR2 is SVGIG (reference sequence).

The rearrangement joins TRBV5-6 to TRBJ2-7; TRBD2 is a possible D gene (6 bases). The CDR3 spans 15 residues. Trimming stripped 0 bases from V and 0 bases from J, with 10 bases between. Germline CDR1 SGHDT, CDR2 YYEEEE. The CDR3 loop reads CASSLGQRVSYEQYF. CDR3 DNA: TGTGCCAGCAGCTTGGGGCAGCGGGTCTCCTACGAGCAGTACTTC. Full variable domain (missing parts from reference TRBV5-6 and TRBJ2-7): DAGVTQSPTHLIKTRGQQVTLRCSPKSGHDTVSWYQQALGQGPQFIFQYYEEEERQRGNFPDRFSGHQFPNYSSELNVNALLLGDSALYLCASSLGQRVSYEQYFGPGTRLTVT.

The rearrangement links TRBV6-2 or TRBV6-3 to TRBJ2-1; 15 nucleotides match TRBD2. The CDR3 is 20 amino acids. Germline V CDR1 and CDR2: MNHEY, SVGEGT. V lost 6 bases, J lost 6 bases, and 18 bases stayed unmatched. This chain's CDR3 is CASSKLLSGTSGGQTNEQFF. The CDR3 DNA reads as TGTGCCAGCAGCAAATTGCTATCCGGGACTAGCGGGGGGCAGACCAATGAGCAGTTCTTC.

This clonotype has more than one count but fewer than ten. The germline gene is not matched at one end of the junction; a read error may be the cause. The V gene is TRBV30, the J gene TRBJ1-2, with 11 nucleotides matching TRBD1. The CDR3 runs to 12 residues. Germline lookup yields CDR1 GTSNPN and CDR2 SVGIG (reference sequence). The CDR3 DNA is TGTGCCTGGAGTGCTTGGACAGGGGGCTTCACCTTC. It translates to CAWSAWTGGFTF. Together with reference TRBV30 and TRBJ1-2, the CDR3 gives the full variable domain: SQTIHQWPATLVQPVGSPLSLECTVEGTSNPNLYWYRQAAGRGLQLLFYSVGIGQISSEVPQNLSASRPQDRQFILSSKKLLLSDSGFYLCAWSAWTGGFTFGSGTRLTVV.

The chain links TRBV11-2 to TRBJ2-7, with D uncertain. Germline V lookup: CDR1 SGHAT, CDR2 FQNNGV. CDR3 length: 17 amino acids. Trimming left V 2 bases short and J 3 bases short, with 20 bases between. The CDR3 coding sequence is TGTGCCAGCAGCTTAACTGTCTTAGTAGGTACTAACTACGAGCAGTACTTC. It encodes CASSLTVLVGTNYEQYF. Combining the CDR3 with reference TRBV11-2 and TRBJ2-7 gives the whole variable domain EAGVAQSPRYKIIEKRQSVAFWCNPISGHATLYWYQQILGQGPKLLIQFQNNGVVDDSQLPKDRFSAERLKGVDSTLKIQPAKLEDSAVYLCASSLTVLVGTNYEQYFGPGTRLTVT.

This clonotype was seen at least ten times. This sequence joins TRBV4-2 and TRBJ2-7; 7 nucleotides align to TRBD2. CDR3 length: 17 amino acids. The J segment lost 0 bases and the V segment lost 3 bases, leaving 11 bases of the junction unmatched. Germline V gives CDR1 LGHNA, CDR2 YNFKEQ. The CDR3 nucleotides are TGTGCCAGCAGCCAGGAAACAGCGGGGCCTACCTCCTACGAGCAGTACTTC. Its translation is CASSQETAGPTSYEQYF.

This clonotype was detected a few times. The gene calls are TRBV7-2 and TRBJ2-1, with D possibly matching TRBD1 (6 bases). CDR1 SGHTA and CDR2 FQGNSA come from the germline V gene. Trimming left V 6 bases short and J 3 bases short, with 12 bases between. CDR3 length equals 14 residues. The CDR3 DNA sequence: TGTGCCAGCAGAAGTGGGACATACTACAATGAGCAGTTCTTC. Its translation is CASRSGTYYNEQFF.

J is TRBJ2-1 and V is TRBV18; TRBD2 matches 7 bases. CDR3 length: 14 amino acids. After removal of 1 base from V and 5 bases from J, the junction contained 2 bases not matched to a gene. Per germline, CDR1 KGHSH and CDR2 LQKENI. The CDR3 region has the DNA TGTGCCAGCTCACCACAGGGGAGGGACAATGAGCAGTTCTTC. Translation: CASSPQGRDNEQFF.

This clonotype came up many times. The chain employs TRBV4-2 and TRBJ2-7, with 10 bases that match TRBD2. There are 18 residues in the CDR3. Trimming removed 0 bases from V and 3 bases from J; junction bases left unmatched: 11. Germline V CDR1 and CDR2: LGHNA, YNFKEQ. The CDR3 DNA is TGTGCCAGCAGCCAAGAGTCAATGTCTAGCGGGAGTGTCTACGAGCAGTACTTC. It yields the protein CASSQESMSSGSVYEQYF.

This chain uses TRBV11-3 with TRBJ2-1; 10 bases are shared with TRBD1. Germline lookup yields CDR1 SGHNT and CDR2 YENEEA. CDR3 length equals 14 residues. After removal of 5 bases from V and 9 bases from J, the junction contained 7 bases not matched to a gene. The CDR3 region has the DNA TGTGCCAGCAGCCCCAGACAGGGGGCGGGTGAGCAGTTCTTC. Translation gives CASSPRQGAGEQFF.

This chain links TRBV5-1 with TRBJ2-3; 7 bases align to TRBD2. V lost 4 bases to trimming and J lost 0 bases; unmatched junction nucleotides: 5. Germline CDR1 SGHRS, CDR2 YFSETQ. This CDR3 spans 15 amino acids. The CDR3 here is CASSGRALSTDTQYF. The CDR3 DNA follows: TGCGCCAGCAGCGGGAGGGCTCTTAGCACAGATACGCAGTATTTT.

This clonotype was picked up a small number of times. This rearrangement joins TRBV5-1 to TRBJ1-2; possible D gene TRBD1, 5 bases. The germline V gene encodes CDR1 SGHRS and CDR2 YFSETQ. The CDR3 spans 14 residues. Trimming pared 0 bases from V and 2 bases from J, leaving 8 bases between. Here the CDR3 reads CASSLDYRNYGYTF. The CDR3 bases are TGCGCCAGCAGCTTGGATTACAGGAACTATGGCTACACCTTC.

This chain uses TRBV15 with TRBJ2-3, with D maybe TRBD2 (6 bases). This CDR3 has 17 amino acids. Per germline, CDR1 LNHNV and CDR2 YYDKDF (reference sequence). V was trimmed by 2 bases and J by 3 bases, leaving 18 bases between them. The CDR3 nucleotides are TGTGCCACCAGCAGATCCACTAAGGCGGGATTGACAGATACGCAGTATTTT. Its protein is CATSRSTKAGLTDTQYF.

There are many counts of this clonotype. Written as DNA, the CDR3 is TGCGCCAGCAGCCCTGGGACAGAGACTAACTATGGCTACACCTTC. This translates into CASSPGTETNYGYTF. The V gene is TRBV5-1, the J gene TRBJ1-2, with 7 nucleotides matching TRBD1. CDR1 and CDR2 from the germline V gene are SGHRS and YFSETQ. V shed 4 bases and J 0 bases; nucleotides not matched to a gene: 6. The CDR3 loop spans 15 amino acids.

This clonotype was observed a handful of times. CDR3: CASSVLGKIYNEQFF. CDR3 nucleotide sequence: TGTGCCAGCAGCGTCTTGGGGAAGATATACAATGAGCAGTTCTTC. The V and J genes are TRBV9 and TRBJ2-1; D unresolved. Germline V gene sequence: CDR1 SGDLS, CDR2 YYNGEE. With 2 bases removed from V and 4 bases from J, the gap between germline ends came to 13 bases. This CDR3 comprises 15 residues.

V gene TRBV28 combines with J gene TRBJ2-7; 7 bases agree with TRBD2. The CDR3 has 11 residues. J lost 4 bases, V lost 9 bases, and 3 bases had no gene match. Looked up from germline, CDR1 is MDHEN and CDR2 is SYDVKM. CDR3 protein: CASTSEYEQYF. The CDR3, as DNA: TGTGCCAGTACTAGCGAGTACGAGCAGTACTTC.

The genes are TRBV18 and TRBJ2-7; tentative D call: TRBD2 (6 bases). CDR1 is KGHSH, CDR2 LQKENI, per germline. The V end was cut by 6 bases, the J end by 9 bases, with 15 bases between. The CDR3 is 12 amino acids. CDR3 bases: TGTGCCAGCTCCGACGTTCGGGGAGGGCAGTACTTC. It is translated as CASSDVRGGQYF.

The J gene is TRBJ2-2, the V gene TRBV7-2, with 9 bases that match TRBD2. Germline trimming cut 3 bases from V and 4 bases from J; bases unmatched to any gene: 6. The germline CDR1 and CDR2 sequences are SGHTA and FQGNSA. The CDR3 has 16 residues. Here the CDR3 DNA reads TGTGCCAGCAGCTTTTCTGGCGGGGGGGCCACCGGGGAGCTGTTTTTT. It encodes CASSFSGGGATGELFF.